The following is a T cell receptor beta chain sequence with its context. No antigen is known for it. This entry comes from a study of Ad26.COV2.S vaccination and SARS-CoV-2 variants. Treatment defined: roughly 19 received Ad26.COV2.S at low or high dose, single or two shots; about 5 received placebo; per-sample allocation not given. The investigators took samples on day 63 after the first vaccine or placebo injection. Study results and limitations: Those who received vaccine or placebo ended up with similar non-spike TCR breadth.

CDR1 is MNHEY, CDR2 SVGAGI, per germline. CDR3 length: 13 residues. Trimming cost V 6 bases and J 4 bases, with 9 bases left between them. Data came from immunoSEQ multiplex PCR; TCRdb stores just in-frame clones and leaves some out. The sample consists of 350,000 to 550,000 clones, 85% to 90% of them appearing once. This TCR was recovered from a person aged 18-65 years who received the Ad26.COV2.S COVID-19 vaccine or a placebo. Material: peripheral blood, obtained in a trial of Ad26.COV2.S vaccine versus placebo. This chain connects TRBV6-5 to TRBJ1-4; D call uncertain. DNA for the CDR3: TGTGCCAGCAGAAGGGTTAGTAATGAAAAACTGTTTTTT. This sequence encodes CASRRVSNEKLFF.